The 24 T cell receptor beta chains in this list originate from one sample, sequenced in a study of blood T cells in healthy people across ages. Primers used in a second PCR of about 6 to 11 cycles were a sample-barcoded 5' primer and a J-beta primer mix. TCRdb fed the 5' RACE reads into MiXCR, producing one record per CDR3 protein. The sample has over a million distinct CDR3 sequences, about 25% seen once. The data also belong to a second study, concerning T cells of mothers and their children.

Sequencing was carried out using blood. The source is a girl aged 2-10 years in good health.

The sample holds many counts of this clonotype. The chain is built from TRBV7-2 and TRBJ2-7, with 12 bases matching TRBD2. The CDR3 spans 15 residues. Trimming removed 3 bases from V and 3 bases from J; junction bases left unmatched: 3. Germline assignment: CDR1 SGHTA and CDR2 FQGNSA. The CDR3 DNA reads as TGTGCCAGCAGCTTGGGACTAGCGGGTCTCTACGAGCAGTACTTC. Amino acids: CASSLGLAGLYEQYF.

The gene calls are TRBV6-1 and TRBJ1-2; a possible D gene is TRBD1 (5 bases). Germline values: CDR1 MNHNS, CDR2 SASEGT. This CDR3 is built from 12 residues. V gave up 3 bases and J gave up 8 bases, with 10 bases separating them. In nucleotides, the CDR3 is TGTGCCAGCAGTGAGGAGGGGCTAGGCTACACCTTC. Translating it yields CASSEEGLGYTF.

This sequence joins TRBV7-2 and TRBJ1-2; D ambiguous. V lost 3 bases and J 1 base, leaving 12 bases between the germline ends. The germline V gene encodes CDR1 SGHTA and CDR2 FQGNSA. The CDR3 totals 15 residues. The CDR3 nucleotides are TGTGCCAGCAGCTTGTATAGGAGCATTAACTATGGCTACACCTTC. It is translated as CASSLYRSINYGYTF.

This clonotype was seen only a few times. The CDR3 DNA reads as TGCAGCGTCCCGGGGACAGGGGGCAACTATGGCTACACCTTC. It is translated as CSVPGTGGNYGYTF. The gene calls are TRBV29-1 and TRBJ1-2; 12 nucleotides agree with TRBD1. The CDR3 runs 14 residues. The V and J ends lost 6 bases and 2 bases, in that order; junction bases with no gene match: 4. CDR1 is SQVTM, CDR2 ANQGSEA, per germline.

In its sample, this clonotype was seen a few times. The chain recombines TRBV20-1 with TRBJ1-5; D may be TRBD1 (5 bases). This CDR3 spans 15 amino acids. Trimming stripped 3 bases from V and 7 bases from J, with 19 bases between. Germline-derived CDR1 and CDR2 are DFQATT and SNEGSKA (reference sequence). The CDR3 coding sequence is TGCAGTGCTAGGAGGGGAGGGAGTTCGGAACAGCCCCAGCATTTT. Its protein product is CSARRGGSSEQPQHF.

This clonotype was detected a few times. J is TRBJ2-5 and V is TRBV11-3; weak D call: TRBD2 (6 bases). The DNA end is more similar to TRBJ2-7, so the J call may be wrong. Per germline, CDR1 SGHNT and CDR2 YENEEA. The CDR3 contains 13 residues. CDR3 amino acids: CASSFAGFYEQYF. The CDR3 DNA reads as TGTGCCAGCAGCTTCGCGGGGTTCTACGAGCAGTACTTC.

This clonotype was observed a handful of times. The genes are TRBV3-1 and TRBJ2-1; 11 bases fit TRBD2. V dropped 0 bases and J dropped 3; count of bases not matched to a gene: 10. Germline CDR1 reads LGHDT; CDR2 reads YNNKEL (reference sequence). The CDR3 has 19 residues. The DNA of the CDR3 is TGTGCCAGCAGCCAAGAACGTCTAGCGGGGGGTCGAGACTACAATGAGCAGTTCTTC. Translating gives CASSQERLAGGRDYNEQFF.

This clonotype was seen only a few times. The V gene is TRBV12-5, the J gene TRBJ2-5, with D tentatively TRBD1 or TRBD2 (6 bases each). The CDR3 is 15 amino acids. Trimming shortened V by 4 bases and J by 5 bases, and 17 bases separated the two germline ends. Germline CDR1 is LGHNT and CDR2 is FRNRAP. The CDR3 here is CASGSSGADGETQYF. CDR3 DNA sequence: TGTGCTAGTGGTTCATCGGGGGCCGATGGGGAGACCCAGTACTTC. Full variable domain (missing parts from reference TRBV12-5 and TRBJ2-5): DARVTQTPRHKVTEMGQEVTMRCQPILGHNTVFWYRQTMMQGLELLAYFRNRAPLDDSGMPKDRFSAEMPDATLATLKIQPSEPRDSAVYFCASGSSGADGETQYFGPGTRLLVL.

This clonotype was counted between two and nine times. This rearrangement joins TRBV7-8 to TRBJ2-5; D not certain. V was trimmed by 5 bases and J by 11 bases, leaving 12 bases between them. Germline V CDR1 and CDR2: SGHVS, FQNEAQ. This CDR3 has 11 residues. This CDR3 reads CASSPIGQQYF. The CDR3 nucleotides read TGTGCCAGCAGCCCTATCGGGCAGCAGTACTTC.

This clonotype appeared a few times. The CDR3 bases are TGTGCCACCAGTGATTACAGGGGAACCGGGGAGCTGTTTTTT. Its protein product is CATSDYRGTGELFF. The chain links TRBV24-1 to TRBJ2-2; 7 bases match TRBD1. Trimming took 2 bases from V and 5 from J; bases not matched to a gene: 1. Germline V CDR1 and CDR2: KGHDR, SFDVKD. The CDR3 has 14 amino acids.

This chain uses TRBV12-3 or TRBV12-4 with TRBJ2-1, with no clear D. V dropped 4 bases and J dropped 7 bases, with 11 bases sitting between them. The CDR3 is made up of 13 amino acids. The DNA of the CDR3 is TGTGCCAGCAGTTCAAGCACAGTGAATGAGCAGTTCTTC. Its protein is CASSSSTVNEQFF.

V and J are TRBV29-1 and TRBJ2-1; 10 bases fit TRBD2. The V segment lost 5 bases and the J segment 15 bases; nucleotides outside the gene matches: 13. The CDR3 loop spans 13 amino acids. Germline CDR1 is SQVTM and CDR2 is ANQGSEA. CDR3 coding DNA: TGCAGCGTTAGCGTCGGGCTAGCGGGAGTTCCGTTCTTC. Its translation: CSVSVGLAGVPFF.

This clonotype has more than one count but fewer than ten. The chain carries TRBV27 and TRBJ2-7, with 8 bases fitting TRBD1. Germline CDR1 reads MNHEY; CDR2 reads SMNVEV (reference sequence). V lost 8 bases to trimming and J lost 5 bases; unmatched junction nucleotides: 8. The CDR3 has 13 amino acids. CDR3 protein: CASGGQDDHEQYF. DNA for the CDR3: TGTGCCAGCGGGGGACAGGATGACCACGAGCAGTACTTC.

This rearrangement joins TRBV20-1 to TRBJ2-1; D ambiguous. The CDR3 spans 12 residues. The V end was cut by 2 bases, the J end by 9 bases, with 11 bases between. Germline-derived CDR1 and CDR2 are DFQATT and SNEGSKA (reference sequence). This CDR3 is CSARSVWIEQFF. The DNA of the CDR3 is TGCAGTGCTAGAAGCGTTTGGATTGAGCAGTTCTTC.

The chain links TRBV6-5 to TRBJ2-7; D gene ambiguous. Germline V CDR1 and CDR2: MNHEY, SVGAGI. This CDR3 contains 15 residues. V lost 2 bases and J lost 0, with 11 bases in between. CDR3 protein: CASSYQFASSYEQYF. CDR3 nucleotide sequence: TGTGCCAGCAGTTACCAATTCGCTAGCTCCTACGAGCAGTACTTC.

This clonotype was picked up many times. The chain uses TRBV19 and TRBJ2-7; 8 bases fit TRBD1. The trim removed 5 bases at V and 2 bases at J, leaving 5 bases unmatched. Per the germline V gene, CDR1 is LNHDA and CDR2 is SQIVND (reference sequence). The CDR3 sequence is 14 residues long. CDR3 DNA sequence: TGTGCCAGTAGTTCAGGACAGGGACCCTACGAGCAGTACTTC. It codes for CASSSGQGPYEQYF.

The chain couples TRBV5-1 to TRBJ2-1; 11 bases map to TRBD1. Germline loops: CDR1 SGHRS, CDR2 YFSETQ. V lost 0 bases, J lost 9 bases, and 11 bases stayed unmatched. This CDR3 has 17 amino acids. CDR3 nucleotides: TGCGCCAGCAGCTTGGCCCCGGGACAGGGGGTTTCGGGTGAGCAGTTCTTC. Translation gives CASSLAPGQGVSGEQFF.

The chain employs TRBV27 and TRBJ2-5; no reliable D call. Gene TRBJ2-1 matches the end of the DNA better, so the J call may be wrong. CDR3 size: 13 residues. CDR1 and CDR2 from the germline V gene are MNHEY and SMNVEV (reference sequence). The CDR3 is CASSGRLMDEQFF. The CDR3 nucleotides read TGTGCCAGCAGTGGCAGGTTAATGGATGAGCAGTTCTTC.

This chain connects TRBV20-1 to TRBJ1-2, with no clear D. The germline CDR1 and CDR2 sequences are DFQATT and SNEGSKA (reference sequence). This CDR3 is built from 13 residues. The CDR3 DNA reads as TGCATTGGGGTAGGGCGAGAGGGCTATGGCTACACCTTC. Amino acids: CIGVGREGYGYTF.

This clonotype was seen a handful of times. The chain uses TRBV29-1 and TRBJ2-5; D ambiguous. The CDR3 extends over 13 amino acids. V lost 5 bases and J lost 3, with 13 bases in between. Germline V gives CDR1 SQVTM, CDR2 ANQGSEA. CDR3 amino acids: CSVHPGEEETQYF. In nucleotides, the CDR3 is TGCAGCGTTCACCCCGGCGAGGAAGAGACCCAGTACTTC. Combining the CDR3 with reference TRBV29-1 and TRBJ2-5 gives the whole variable domain SAVISQKPSRDICQRGTSLTIQCQVDSQVTMMFWYRQQPGQSLTLIATANQGSEATYESGFVIDKFPISRPNLTFSTLTVSNMSPEDSSIYLCSVHPGEEETQYFGPGTRLLVL.

This chain joins TRBV5-1 and TRBJ2-5, with 9 bases matching TRBD2. Germline CDR1 SGHRS, CDR2 YFSETQ. Unmatched junction bases numbered 14, after V lost 3 bases and J lost 2 bases. This CDR3 is 18 amino acids long. CDR3 nucleotide sequence: TGCGCCAGCAGCTCCAGCGCGGGAGGGGATGGGCGGCAAGAGACCCAGTACTTC. Amino acid sequence: CASSSSAGGDGRQETQYF.

The chain couples TRBV7-2 to TRBJ2-5; TRBD2 aligns across 16 bases. The CDR3 length is 17 residues. From germline, CDR1 is SGHTA and CDR2 FQGNSA. Trimming cost V 5 bases and J 5 bases; bases outside gene matches: 8. The CDR3 region is CASSAGLAGGMGETQYF. The CDR3 DNA reads TGTGCCAGCAGCGCGGGACTAGCGGGAGGGATGGGCGAGACCCAGTACTTC.

This clonotype was picked up a small number of times. This chain connects TRBV28 to TRBJ1-2; D uncertain. The length of the CDR3 is 12 residues. Germline assignment: CDR1 MDHEN and CDR2 SYDVKM. Between the trimmed V and J ends, which lost 7 bases and 11 bases, there was a span of 17 bases. The CDR3 loop reads CASNPLGDVYTF. The CDR3 nucleotides read TGTGCCAGCAACCCGCTCGGAGATGTTTACACCTTC.

The CDR3 DNA reads TGTGCCAGCAGTTATCAGGGTGGGGAAAAACTGTTTTTT. Encoded protein: CASSYQGGEKLFF. The chain has TRBV6-6 and TRBJ1-4; D might be TRBD1 (5 bases). CDR3 length: 13 residues. V shed 3 bases and J shed 8 bases, with 10 bases lying between them. The V gene's germline CDR1 is MNHNY and CDR2 SVGAGI (reference sequence).